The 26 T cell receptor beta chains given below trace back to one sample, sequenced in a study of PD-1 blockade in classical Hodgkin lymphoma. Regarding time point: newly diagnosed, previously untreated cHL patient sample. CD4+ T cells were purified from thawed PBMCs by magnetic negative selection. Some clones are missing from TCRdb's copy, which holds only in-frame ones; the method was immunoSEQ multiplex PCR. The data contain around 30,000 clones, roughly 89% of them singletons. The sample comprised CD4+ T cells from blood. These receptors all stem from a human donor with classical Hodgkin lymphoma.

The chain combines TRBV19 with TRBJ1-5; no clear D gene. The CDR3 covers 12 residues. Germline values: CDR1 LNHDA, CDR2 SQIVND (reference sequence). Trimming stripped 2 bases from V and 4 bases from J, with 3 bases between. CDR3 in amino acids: CASSIKNQPQHF. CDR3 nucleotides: TGTGCCAGTAGTATAAAGAATCAGCCCCAGCATTTT. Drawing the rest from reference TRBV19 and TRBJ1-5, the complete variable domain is DGGITQSPKYLFRKEGQNVTLSCEQNLNHDAMYWYRQDPGQGLRLIYYSQIVNDFQKGDIAEGYSVSREKKESFPLTVTSAQKNPTAFYLCASSIKNQPQHFGDGTRLSIL.

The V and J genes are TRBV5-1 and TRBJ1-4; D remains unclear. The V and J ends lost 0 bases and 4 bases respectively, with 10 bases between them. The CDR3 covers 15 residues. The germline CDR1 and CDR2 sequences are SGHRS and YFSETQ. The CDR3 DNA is TGCGCCAGCAGCTTGGGGGCCAAAAATAATGAAAAACTGTTTTTT. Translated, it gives CASSLGAKNNEKLFF.

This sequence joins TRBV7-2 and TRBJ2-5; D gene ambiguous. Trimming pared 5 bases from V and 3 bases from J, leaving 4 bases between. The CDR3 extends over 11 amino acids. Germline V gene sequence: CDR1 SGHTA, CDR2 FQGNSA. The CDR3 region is CASSLKETQYF. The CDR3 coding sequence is TGTGCCAGCAGCCTCAAAGAGACCCAGTACTTC.

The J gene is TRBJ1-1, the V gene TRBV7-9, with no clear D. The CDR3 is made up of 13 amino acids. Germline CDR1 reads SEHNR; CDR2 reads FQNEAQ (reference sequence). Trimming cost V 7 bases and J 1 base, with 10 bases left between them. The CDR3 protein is CASTPDGNTEAFF. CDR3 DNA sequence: TGTGCCAGCACCCCCGACGGGAACACTGAAGCTTTCTTT.

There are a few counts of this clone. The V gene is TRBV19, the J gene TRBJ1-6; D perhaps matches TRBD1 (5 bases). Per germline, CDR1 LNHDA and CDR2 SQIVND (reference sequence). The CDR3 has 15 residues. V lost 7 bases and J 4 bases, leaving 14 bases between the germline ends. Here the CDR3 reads CASTGAGVYNSPLHF. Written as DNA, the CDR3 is TGTGCCAGTACCGGGGCTGGCGTATATAATTCACCCCTCCACTTT.

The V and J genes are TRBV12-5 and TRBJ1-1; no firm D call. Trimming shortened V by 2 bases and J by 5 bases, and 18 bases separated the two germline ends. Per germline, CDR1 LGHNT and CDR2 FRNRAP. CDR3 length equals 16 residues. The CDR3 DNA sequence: TGTGCTAGTGGTTTGTTTCGCGACGGTGGGTGGACTGAAGCTTTCTTT. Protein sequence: CASGLFRDGGWTEAFF.

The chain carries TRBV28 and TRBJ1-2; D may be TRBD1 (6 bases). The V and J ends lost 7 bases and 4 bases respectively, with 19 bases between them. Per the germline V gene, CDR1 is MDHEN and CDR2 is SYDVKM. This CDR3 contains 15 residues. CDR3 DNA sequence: TGTGCCAGCACCTCGAATCTGGGGGCGGGCTATGGCTACACCTTC. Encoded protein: CASTSNLGAGYGYTF.

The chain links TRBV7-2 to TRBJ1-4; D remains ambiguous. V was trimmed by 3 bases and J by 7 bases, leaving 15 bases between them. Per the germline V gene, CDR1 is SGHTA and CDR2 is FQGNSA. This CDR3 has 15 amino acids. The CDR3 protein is CASSFNGIGGEKLFF. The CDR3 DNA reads TGTGCCAGCAGCTTCAACGGAATCGGCGGTGAAAAACTGTTTTTT.

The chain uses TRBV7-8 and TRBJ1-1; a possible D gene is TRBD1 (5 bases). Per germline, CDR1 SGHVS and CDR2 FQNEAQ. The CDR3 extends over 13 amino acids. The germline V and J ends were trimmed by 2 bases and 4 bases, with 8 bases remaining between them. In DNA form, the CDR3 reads TGTGCCAGCAGCTTACGTACAGGCACTGAAGCTTTCTTT. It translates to CASSLRTGTEAFF.

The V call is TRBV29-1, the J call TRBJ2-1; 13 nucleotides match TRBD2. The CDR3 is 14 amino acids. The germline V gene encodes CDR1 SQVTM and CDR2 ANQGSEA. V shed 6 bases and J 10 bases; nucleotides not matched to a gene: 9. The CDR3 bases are TGCAGCGTGCAGGGACTAGCGGGACCGGGGGAGCAGTTCTTC. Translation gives CSVQGLAGPGEQFF.

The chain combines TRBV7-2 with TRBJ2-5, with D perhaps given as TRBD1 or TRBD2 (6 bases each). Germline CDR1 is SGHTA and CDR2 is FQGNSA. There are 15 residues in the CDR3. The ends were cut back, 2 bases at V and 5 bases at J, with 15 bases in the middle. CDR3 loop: CASSLSRGGGETQYF. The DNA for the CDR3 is TGTGCCAGCAGCTTAAGCAGGGGAGGAGGGGAGACCCAGTACTTC.

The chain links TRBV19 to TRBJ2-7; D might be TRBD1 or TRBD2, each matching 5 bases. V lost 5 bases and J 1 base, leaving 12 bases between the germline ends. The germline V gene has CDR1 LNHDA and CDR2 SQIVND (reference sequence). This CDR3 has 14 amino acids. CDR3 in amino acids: CASSLRDGSYEQYF. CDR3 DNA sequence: TGTGCCAGTAGTCTCCGGGACGGATCCTACGAGCAGTACTTC.

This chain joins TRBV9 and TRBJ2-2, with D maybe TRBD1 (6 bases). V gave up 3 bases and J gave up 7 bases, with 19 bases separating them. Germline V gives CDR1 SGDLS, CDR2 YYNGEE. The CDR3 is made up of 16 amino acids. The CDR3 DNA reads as TGTGCCAGCAGCGACACCAGGGGAAGGGGTCACGGGGAGCTGTTTTTT. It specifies CASSDTRGRGHGELFF. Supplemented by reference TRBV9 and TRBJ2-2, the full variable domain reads DSGVTQTPKHLITATGQRVTLRCSPRSGDLSVYWYQQSLDQGLQFLIQYYNGEERAKGNILERFSAQQFPDLHSELNLSSLELGDSALYFCASSDTRGRGHGELFFGEGSRLTVL.

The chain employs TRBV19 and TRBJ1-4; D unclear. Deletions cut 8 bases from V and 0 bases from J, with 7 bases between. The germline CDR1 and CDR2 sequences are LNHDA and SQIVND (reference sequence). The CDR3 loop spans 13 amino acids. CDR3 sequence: CASHRATNEKLFF. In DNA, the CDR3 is TGTGCCAGTCATAGAGCAACTAATGAAAAACTGTTTTTT.

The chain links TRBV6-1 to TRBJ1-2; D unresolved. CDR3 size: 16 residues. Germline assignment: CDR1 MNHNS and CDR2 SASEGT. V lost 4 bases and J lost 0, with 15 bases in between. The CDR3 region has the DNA TGTGCCAGCAGTGGTCTTCTCCCAGGCGCTAACTATGGCTACACCTTC. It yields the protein CASSGLLPGANYGYTF.

The CDR3 DNA reads TGTGCCAGCTCACCGACTCGTGGGCAACCTAGCAATCAGCCCCAGCATTTT. Encoded protein: CASSPTRGQPSNQPQHF. The chain carries TRBV18 and TRBJ1-5; D gene uncertain. Trimming pared 3 bases from V and 0 bases from J, leaving 15 bases between. Germline values: CDR1 KGHSH, CDR2 LQKENI. The CDR3 loop spans 17 amino acids.

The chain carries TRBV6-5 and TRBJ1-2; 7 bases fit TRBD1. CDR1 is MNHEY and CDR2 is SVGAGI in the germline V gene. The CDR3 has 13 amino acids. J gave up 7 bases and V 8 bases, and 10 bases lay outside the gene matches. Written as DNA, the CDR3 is TGTGCCAGCGGCGAACAGGGGCGTGGTGGCTACACCTTC. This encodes CASGEQGRGGYTF.

CDR3 protein: CAISESYGKLFF. The CDR3 DNA sequence: TGTGCCATCAGTGAGTCTTACGGAAAACTGTTTTTT. The gene calls are TRBV10-3 and TRBJ1-4, with D unclear. Looked up from germline, CDR1 is ENHRY and CDR2 is SYGVKD. The CDR3 spans 12 residues. Trimming left V 0 bases short and J 10 bases short, with 6 bases between.

CDR3 residues: CASNPRTGYTGELFF. The CDR3, as DNA: TGCGCCAGCAATCCAAGGACAGGATACACCGGGGAGCTGTTTTTT. The chain has TRBV5-1 and TRBJ2-2; 7 nucleotides match TRBD1. The ends lost 6 bases at V and 3 bases at J; junction bases unmatched: 8. The CDR3 sequence is 15 residues long. Germline loops: CDR1 SGHRS, CDR2 YFSETQ.

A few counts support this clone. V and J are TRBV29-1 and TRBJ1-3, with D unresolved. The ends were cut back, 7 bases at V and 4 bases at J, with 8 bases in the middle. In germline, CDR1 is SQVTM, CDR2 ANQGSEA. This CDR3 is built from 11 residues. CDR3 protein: CSGGEGNTIYF. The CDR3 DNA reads TGCAGCGGGGGAGAGGGAAACACCATATATTTT.

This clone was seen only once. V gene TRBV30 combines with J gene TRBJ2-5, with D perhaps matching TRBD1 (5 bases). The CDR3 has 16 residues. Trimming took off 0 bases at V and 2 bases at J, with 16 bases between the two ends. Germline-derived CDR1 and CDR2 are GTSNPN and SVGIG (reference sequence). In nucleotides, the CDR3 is TGTGCCTGGAGTGTAAAGGGGTGGGGTAGTCAAGAGACCCAGTACTTC. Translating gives CAWSVKGWGSQETQYF.

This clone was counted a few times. The CDR3 is CASSRPGGSAYEQYF. In DNA, the CDR3 is TGTGCCAGCAGCCGACCCGGAGGGAGCGCCTACGAGCAGTACTTC. The genes are TRBV11-2 and TRBJ2-7; D is possibly TRBD2 (6 bases). Germline V lookup: CDR1 SGHAT, CDR2 FQNNGV. The V gene lost 5 bases and the J gene lost 2 bases, with 16 bases spanning the gap. This CDR3 spans 15 amino acids.

CDR3 sequence reads: CASSHQEVDTQYF. DNA of the CDR3: TGTGCCAGCAGTCACCAAGAGGTAGATACGCAGTATTTT. The V call is TRBV6-1, the J call TRBJ2-3; D unclear. Germline V gene lookup returns CDR1 MNHNS and CDR2 SASEGT. This CDR3 comprises 13 residues. V lost 5 bases and J 5 bases, leaving 11 bases between the germline ends.

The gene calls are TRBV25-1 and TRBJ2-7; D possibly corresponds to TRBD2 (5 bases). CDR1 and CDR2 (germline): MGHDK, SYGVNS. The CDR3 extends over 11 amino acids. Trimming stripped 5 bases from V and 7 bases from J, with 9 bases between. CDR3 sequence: CASSLRTEQYF. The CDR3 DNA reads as TGTGCCAGCAGTCTCCGGACTGAGCAGTACTTC.

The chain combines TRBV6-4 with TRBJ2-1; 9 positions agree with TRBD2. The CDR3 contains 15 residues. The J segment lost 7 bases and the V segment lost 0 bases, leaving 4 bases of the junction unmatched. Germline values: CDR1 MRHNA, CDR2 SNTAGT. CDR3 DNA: TGTGCCAGCAGTGACTCCCAGCGGGGGGTAAATGAGCAGTTCTTC. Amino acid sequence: CASSDSQRGVNEQFF.

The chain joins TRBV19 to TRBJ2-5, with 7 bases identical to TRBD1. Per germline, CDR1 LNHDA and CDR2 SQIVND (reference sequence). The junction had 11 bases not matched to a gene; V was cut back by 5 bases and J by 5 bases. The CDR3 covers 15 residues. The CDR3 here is CASSPGNRGGETQYF. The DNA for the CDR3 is TGTGCCAGTAGTCCGGGGAACAGGGGTGGCGAGACCCAGTACTTC.